This T cell receptor beta chain was identified in a study of T-cell memory formation after mild COVID-19. About the research overall: Among the donors, TCR clusters were largely specific to each donor.

The germline V and J ends were trimmed by 2 bases and 8 bases, with 16 bases remaining between them. Germline CDR1 reads SGHDN; CDR2 reads FVKESK. The CDR3 covers 15 residues. UMIs and sample barcodes were carried by the TCR alpha and TCR beta cDNA libraries that 5'RACE produced using constant-segment primers. TCRdb fed the 5' RACE reads into MiXCR, producing one record per CDR3 protein. The profile covers about 150,000 distinct CDR3 sequences, with around 27% appearing a single time and roughly 25% taken by the ten largest. Sequenced input: PBMCs or a T cell subset sorted from them (not recorded which). The sequence was collected from an adult woman who had mild COVID-19 (a few samples of this study predate the infection). Cell type and time point are not known. The V gene is TRBV14, the J gene TRBJ2-1, with a possible D match to TRBD1 (5 bases). In DNA form, the CDR3 reads TGTGCCAGCAGCCAACTACCCTCCTGGGGCGATGAGCAGTTCTTC. Its translation is CASSQLPSWGDEQFF.